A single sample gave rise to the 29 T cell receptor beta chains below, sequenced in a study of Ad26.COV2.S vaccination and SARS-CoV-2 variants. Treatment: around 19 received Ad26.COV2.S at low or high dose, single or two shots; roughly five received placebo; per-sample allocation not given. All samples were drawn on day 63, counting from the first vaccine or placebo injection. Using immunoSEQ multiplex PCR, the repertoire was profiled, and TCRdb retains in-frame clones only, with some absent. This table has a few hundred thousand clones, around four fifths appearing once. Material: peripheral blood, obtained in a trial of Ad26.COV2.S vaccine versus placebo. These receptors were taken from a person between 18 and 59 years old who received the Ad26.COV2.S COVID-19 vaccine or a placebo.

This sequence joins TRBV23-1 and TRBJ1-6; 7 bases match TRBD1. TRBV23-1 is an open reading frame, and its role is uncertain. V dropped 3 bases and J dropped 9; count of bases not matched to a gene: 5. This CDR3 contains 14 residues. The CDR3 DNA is TGCGCCAGCAGTCATGGACAGGTAACTTCACCCCTCCACTTT. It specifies CASSHGQVTSPLHF.

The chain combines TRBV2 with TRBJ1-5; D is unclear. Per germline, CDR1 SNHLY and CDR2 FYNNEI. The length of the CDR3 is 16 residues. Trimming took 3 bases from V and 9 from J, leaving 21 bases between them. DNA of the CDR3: TGTGCCAGCAGTGACTCTCGGTCAGCGGGGTGGGGGCCCCAGCATTTT. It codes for CASSDSRSAGWGPQHF.

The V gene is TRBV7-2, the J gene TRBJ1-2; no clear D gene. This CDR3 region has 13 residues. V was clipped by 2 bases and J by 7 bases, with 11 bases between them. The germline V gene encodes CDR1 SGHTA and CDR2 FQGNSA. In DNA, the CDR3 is TGTGCCAGCAGCTTACGGGATCAGAGTGGCTACACCTTC. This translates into CASSLRDQSGYTF.

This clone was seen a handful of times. Written as DNA, the CDR3 is TGTGCCAGCAGCTTGCTAGCGGGAGGGCAAGAGACCCAGTACTTC. Its translation: CASSLLAGGQETQYF. The V call is TRBV11-2, the J call TRBJ2-5; TRBD2 matches at 12 bases. V trimming: 3 bases; J trimming: 2 bases; junction bases outside the gene matches: 1. Germline CDR1 reads SGHAT; CDR2 reads FQNNGV. The CDR3 consists of 15 residues. Drawing the rest from reference TRBV11-2 and TRBJ2-5, the complete variable domain is EAGVAQSPRYKIIEKRQSVAFWCNPISGHATLYWYQQILGQGPKLLIQFQNNGVVDDSQLPKDRFSAERLKGVDSTLKIQPAKLEDSAVYLCASSLLAGGQETQYFGPGTRLLVL.

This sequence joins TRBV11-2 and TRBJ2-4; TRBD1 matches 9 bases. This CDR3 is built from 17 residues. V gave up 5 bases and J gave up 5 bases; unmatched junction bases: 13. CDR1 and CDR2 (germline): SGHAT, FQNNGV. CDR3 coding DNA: TGTGCCAGCAGCCCTCGAAATTGGGACAGGGAGGAAAACATTCAGTACTTC. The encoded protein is CASSPRNWDREENIQYF.

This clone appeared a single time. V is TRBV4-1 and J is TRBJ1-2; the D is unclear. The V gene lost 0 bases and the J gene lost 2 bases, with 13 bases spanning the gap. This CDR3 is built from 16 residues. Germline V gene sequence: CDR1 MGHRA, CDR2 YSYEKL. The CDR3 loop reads CASSQESGRENYGYTF. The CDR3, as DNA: TGCGCCAGCAGCCAAGAATCCGGACGGGAGAACTATGGCTACACCTTC.

The CDR3 reads CASRTRNTEAFF. As DNA, the CDR3 is TGTGCCAGCAGAACAAGGAACACTGAAGCTTTCTTT. This chain connects TRBV28 to TRBJ1-1; D gene ambiguous. This CDR3 spans 12 amino acids. Deletions cut 6 bases from V and 1 base from J, with 6 bases between. CDR1 and CDR2 from the germline V gene are MDHEN and SYDVKM.

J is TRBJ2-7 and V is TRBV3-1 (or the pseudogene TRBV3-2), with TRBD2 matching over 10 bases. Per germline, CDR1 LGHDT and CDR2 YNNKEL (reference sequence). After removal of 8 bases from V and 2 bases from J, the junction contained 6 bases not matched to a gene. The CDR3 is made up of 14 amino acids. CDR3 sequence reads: CASSGTSVPYEQYF. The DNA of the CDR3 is TGTGCCAGCTCCGGGACTAGCGTGCCCTACGAGCAGTACTTC.

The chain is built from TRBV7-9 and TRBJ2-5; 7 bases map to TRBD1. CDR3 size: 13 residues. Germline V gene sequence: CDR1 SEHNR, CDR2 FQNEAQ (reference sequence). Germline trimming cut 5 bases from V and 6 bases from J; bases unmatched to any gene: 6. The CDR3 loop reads CASSKQGTQTQYF. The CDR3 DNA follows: TGTGCCAGCAGCAAACAGGGGACACAGACCCAGTACTTC.

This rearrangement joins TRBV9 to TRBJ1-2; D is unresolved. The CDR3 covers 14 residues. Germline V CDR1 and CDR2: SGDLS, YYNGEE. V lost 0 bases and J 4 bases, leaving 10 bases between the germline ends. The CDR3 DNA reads TGTGCCAGCAGCGTAGCCATCATGATCTATGGCTACACCTTC. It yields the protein CASSVAIMIYGYTF.

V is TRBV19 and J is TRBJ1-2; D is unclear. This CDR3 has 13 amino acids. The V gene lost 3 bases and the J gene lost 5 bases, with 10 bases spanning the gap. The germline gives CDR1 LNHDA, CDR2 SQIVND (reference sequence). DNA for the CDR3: TGTGCCAGTAGTATTTTCGGAGATTATGGCTACACCTTC. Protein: CASSIFGDYGYTF.

CDR3 in amino acids: CASSLVGGFREQFF. The DNA for the CDR3 is TGTGCCAGCAGCTTAGTAGGGGGGTTCAGGGAGCAGTTCTTC. V and J are TRBV7-9 and TRBJ2-1; D possibly matches TRBD1 or TRBD2 (6 bases each). V was cut by 1 base and J by 10 bases, with 14 bases left in between. CDR1 is SEHNR, CDR2 FQNEAQ, per germline (reference sequence). This CDR3 comprises 14 residues.

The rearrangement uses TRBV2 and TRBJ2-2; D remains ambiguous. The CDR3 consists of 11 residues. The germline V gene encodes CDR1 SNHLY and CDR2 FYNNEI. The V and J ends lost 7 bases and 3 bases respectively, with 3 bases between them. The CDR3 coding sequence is TGTGCCAGCAAATACACCGGGGAGCTGTTTTTT. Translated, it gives CASKYTGELFF.

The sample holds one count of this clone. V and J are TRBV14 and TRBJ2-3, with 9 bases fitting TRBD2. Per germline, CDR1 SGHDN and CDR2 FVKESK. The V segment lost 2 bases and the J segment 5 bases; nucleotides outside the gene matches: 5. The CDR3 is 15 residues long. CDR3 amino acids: CASSQSSGSLDTQYF. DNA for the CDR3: TGTGCCAGCAGCCAAAGTAGCGGGAGCCTAGATACGCAGTATTTT.

As DNA, the CDR3 is TGTGCCAGCAGCTTGGTCGGGGGGGGCTTAGGAGAGACCCAGTACTTC. Translation gives CASSLVGGGLGETQYF. The gene calls are TRBV5-4 and TRBJ2-5; the match to TRBD2 covers 8 bases. J gave up 4 bases and V 0 bases, and 8 bases lay outside the gene matches. Germline V lookup: CDR1 SGHNT, CDR2 YYREEE (reference sequence). The CDR3 has 16 residues.

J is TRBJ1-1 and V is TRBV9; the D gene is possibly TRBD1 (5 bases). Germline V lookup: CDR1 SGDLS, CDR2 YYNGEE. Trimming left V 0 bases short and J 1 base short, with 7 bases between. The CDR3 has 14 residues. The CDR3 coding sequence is TGTGCCAGCAGCGTAGAAGGGGAGAACACTGAAGCTTTCTTT. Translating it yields CASSVEGENTEAFF. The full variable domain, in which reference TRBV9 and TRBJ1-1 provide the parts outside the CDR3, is DSGVTQTPKHLITATGQRVTLRCSPRSGDLSVYWYQQSLDQGLQFLIQYYNGEERAKGNILERFSAQQFPDLHSELNLSSLELGDSALYFCASSVEGENTEAFFGQGTRLTVV.

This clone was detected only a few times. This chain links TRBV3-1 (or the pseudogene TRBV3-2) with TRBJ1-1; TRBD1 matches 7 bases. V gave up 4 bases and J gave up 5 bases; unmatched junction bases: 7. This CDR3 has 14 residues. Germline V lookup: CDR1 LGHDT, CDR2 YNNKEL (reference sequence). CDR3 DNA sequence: TGTGCCAGCAGCCCCACAGGGGAGGTAACTGAAGCTTTCTTT. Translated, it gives CASSPTGEVTEAFF.

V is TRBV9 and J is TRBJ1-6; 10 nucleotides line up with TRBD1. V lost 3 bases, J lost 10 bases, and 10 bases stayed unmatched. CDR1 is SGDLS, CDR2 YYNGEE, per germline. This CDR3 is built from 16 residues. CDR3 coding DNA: TGTGCCAGCAGCGACTCGACAGGGGGCGCTCGGTCACCCCTCCACTTT. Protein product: CASSDSTGGARSPLHF.

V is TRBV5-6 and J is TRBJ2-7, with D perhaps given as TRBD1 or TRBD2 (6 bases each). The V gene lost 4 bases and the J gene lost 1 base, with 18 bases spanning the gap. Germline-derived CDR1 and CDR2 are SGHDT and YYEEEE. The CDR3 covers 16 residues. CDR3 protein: CASSHGVGGPSYEQYF. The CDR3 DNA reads TGTGCCAGCAGCCATGGCGTGGGGGGCCCGTCCTACGAGCAGTACTTC.

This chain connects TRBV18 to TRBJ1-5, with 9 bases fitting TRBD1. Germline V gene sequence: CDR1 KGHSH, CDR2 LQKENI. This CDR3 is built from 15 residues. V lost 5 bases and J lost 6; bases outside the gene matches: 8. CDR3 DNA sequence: TGTGCCAGCTCATACAGGGGGCAGATGGGTCAGCCCCAGCATTTT. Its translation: CASSYRGQMGQPQHF.

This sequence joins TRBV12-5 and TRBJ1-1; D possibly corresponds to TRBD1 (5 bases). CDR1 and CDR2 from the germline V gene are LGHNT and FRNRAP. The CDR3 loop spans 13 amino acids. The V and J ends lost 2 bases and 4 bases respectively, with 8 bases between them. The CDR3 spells CASGLPGGTEAFF. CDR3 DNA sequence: TGTGCTAGTGGTTTGCCGGGGGGCACTGAAGCTTTCTTT.

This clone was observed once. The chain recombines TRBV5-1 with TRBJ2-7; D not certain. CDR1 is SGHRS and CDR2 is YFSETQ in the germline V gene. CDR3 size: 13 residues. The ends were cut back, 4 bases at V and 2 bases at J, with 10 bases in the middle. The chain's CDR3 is CASSPENTYEQYF. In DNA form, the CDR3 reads TGCGCCAGCAGCCCGGAGAACACCTACGAGCAGTACTTC.

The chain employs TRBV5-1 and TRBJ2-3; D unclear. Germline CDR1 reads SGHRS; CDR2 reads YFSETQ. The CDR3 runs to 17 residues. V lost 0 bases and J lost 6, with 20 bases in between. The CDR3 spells CASSLDLTVKSFDTQYF. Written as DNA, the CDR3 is TGCGCCAGCAGCTTGGATTTAACAGTCAAGTCATTTGATACGCAGTATTTT.

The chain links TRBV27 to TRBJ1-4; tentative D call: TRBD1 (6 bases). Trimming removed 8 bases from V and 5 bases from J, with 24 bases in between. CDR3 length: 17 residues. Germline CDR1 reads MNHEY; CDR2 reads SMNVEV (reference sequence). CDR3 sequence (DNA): TGTGCCAGCCGGAATGAAGGGGGGCTAGTGGGGAATGAAAAACTGTTTTTT. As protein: CASRNEGGLVGNEKLFF.

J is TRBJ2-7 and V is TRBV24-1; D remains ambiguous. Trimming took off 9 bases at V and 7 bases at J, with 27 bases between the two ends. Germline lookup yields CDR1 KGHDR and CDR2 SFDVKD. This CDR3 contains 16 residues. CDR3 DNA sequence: TGTGCCACCGCAACCTGGGGTGGACGGGCGACGCGGGAGCAGTACTTC. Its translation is CATATWGGRATREQYF.

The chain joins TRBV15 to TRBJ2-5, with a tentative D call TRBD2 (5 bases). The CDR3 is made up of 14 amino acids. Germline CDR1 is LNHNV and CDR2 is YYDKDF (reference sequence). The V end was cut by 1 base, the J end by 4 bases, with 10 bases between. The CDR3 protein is CATSRGAGGETQYF. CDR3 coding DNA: TGTGCCACCAGCAGAGGTGCAGGAGGAGAGACCCAGTACTTC. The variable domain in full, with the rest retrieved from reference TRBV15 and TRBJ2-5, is DAMVIQNPRYQVTQFGKPVTLSCSQTLNHNVMYWYQQKSSQAPKLLFHYYDKDFNNEADTPDNFQSRRPNTSFCFLDIRSPGLGDTAMYLCATSRGAGGETQYFGPGTRLLVL.

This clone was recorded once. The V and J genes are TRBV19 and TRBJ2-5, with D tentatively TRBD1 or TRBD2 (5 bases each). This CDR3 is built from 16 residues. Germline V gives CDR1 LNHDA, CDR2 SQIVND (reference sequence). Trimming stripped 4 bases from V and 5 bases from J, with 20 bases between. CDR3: CASSTSPGDGWETQYF. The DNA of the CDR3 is TGTGCCAGTAGTACCTCACCCGGGGACGGATGGGAGACCCAGTACTTC. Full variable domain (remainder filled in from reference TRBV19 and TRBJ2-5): DGGITQSPKYLFRKEGQNVTLSCEQNLNHDAMYWYRQDPGQGLRLIYYSQIVNDFQKGDIAEGYSVSREKKESFPLTVTSAQKNPTAFYLCASSTSPGDGWETQYFGPGTRLLVL.

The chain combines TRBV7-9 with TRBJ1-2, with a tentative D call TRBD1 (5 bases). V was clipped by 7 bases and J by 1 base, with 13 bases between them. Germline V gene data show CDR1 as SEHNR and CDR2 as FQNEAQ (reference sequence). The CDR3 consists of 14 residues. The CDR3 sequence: CASTAGANNYGYTF. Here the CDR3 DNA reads TGTGCCAGCACCGCCGGGGCGAATAACTATGGCTACACCTTC.

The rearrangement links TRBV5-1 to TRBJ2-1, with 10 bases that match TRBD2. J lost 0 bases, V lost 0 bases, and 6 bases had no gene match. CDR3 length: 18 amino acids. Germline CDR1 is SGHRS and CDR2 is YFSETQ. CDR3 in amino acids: CASSLEIAGGTSYNEQFF. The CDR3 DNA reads TGCGCCAGCAGCTTGGAGATAGCGGGGGGAACCTCCTACAATGAGCAGTTCTTC.